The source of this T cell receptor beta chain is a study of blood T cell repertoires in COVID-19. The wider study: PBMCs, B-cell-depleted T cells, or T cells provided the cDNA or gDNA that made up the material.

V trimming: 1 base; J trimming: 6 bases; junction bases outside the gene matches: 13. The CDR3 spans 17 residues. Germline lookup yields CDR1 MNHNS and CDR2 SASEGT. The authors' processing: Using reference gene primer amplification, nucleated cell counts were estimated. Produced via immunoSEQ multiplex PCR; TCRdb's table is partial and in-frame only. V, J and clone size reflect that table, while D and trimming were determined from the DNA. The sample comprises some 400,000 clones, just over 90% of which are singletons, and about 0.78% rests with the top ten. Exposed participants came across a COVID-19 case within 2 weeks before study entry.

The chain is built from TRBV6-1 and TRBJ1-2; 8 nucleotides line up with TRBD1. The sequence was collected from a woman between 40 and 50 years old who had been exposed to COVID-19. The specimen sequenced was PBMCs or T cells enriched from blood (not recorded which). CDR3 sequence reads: CASSEGRTGPALDGYTF. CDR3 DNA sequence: TGTGCCAGCAGTGAAGGCAGGACAGGGCCCGCGCTAGATGGCTACACCTTC.